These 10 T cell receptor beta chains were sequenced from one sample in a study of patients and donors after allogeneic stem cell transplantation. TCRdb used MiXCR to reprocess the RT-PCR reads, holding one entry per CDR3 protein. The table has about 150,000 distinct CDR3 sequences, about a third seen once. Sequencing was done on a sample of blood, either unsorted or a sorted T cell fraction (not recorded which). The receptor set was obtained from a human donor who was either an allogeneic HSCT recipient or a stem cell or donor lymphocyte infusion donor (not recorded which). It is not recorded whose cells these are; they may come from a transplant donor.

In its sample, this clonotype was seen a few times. The CDR3 coding sequence is TGTGCCAGCAGTCCATTGGAGGAGACCCAGTACTTC. Its protein is CASSPLEETQYF. This chain connects TRBV12-3 or TRBV12-4 to TRBJ2-5; D is unclear. The V and J ends lost 5 bases and 5 bases respectively, with 9 bases between them. The CDR3 extends over 12 amino acids.

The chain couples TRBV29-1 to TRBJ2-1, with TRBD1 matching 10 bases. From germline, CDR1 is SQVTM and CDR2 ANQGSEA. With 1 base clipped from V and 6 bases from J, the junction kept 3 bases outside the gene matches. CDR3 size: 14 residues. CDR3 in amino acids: CSVEGDRGINEQFF. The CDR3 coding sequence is TGCAGCGTTGAAGGGGACAGGGGAATCAATGAGCAGTTCTTC.

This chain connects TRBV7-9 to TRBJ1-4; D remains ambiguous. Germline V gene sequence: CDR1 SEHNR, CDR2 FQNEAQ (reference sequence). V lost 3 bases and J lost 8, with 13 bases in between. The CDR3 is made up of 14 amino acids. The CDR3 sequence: CASSFERPEEKLFF. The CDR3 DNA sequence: TGTGCCAGCAGCTTTGAGCGTCCGGAAGAAAAACTGTTTTTT.

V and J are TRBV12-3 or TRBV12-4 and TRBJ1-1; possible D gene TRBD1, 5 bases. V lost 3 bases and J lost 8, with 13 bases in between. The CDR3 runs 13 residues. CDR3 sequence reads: CASSFSIRGEAFF. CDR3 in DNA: TGTGCCAGCAGTTTTTCAATTCGGGGCGAAGCTTTCTTT.

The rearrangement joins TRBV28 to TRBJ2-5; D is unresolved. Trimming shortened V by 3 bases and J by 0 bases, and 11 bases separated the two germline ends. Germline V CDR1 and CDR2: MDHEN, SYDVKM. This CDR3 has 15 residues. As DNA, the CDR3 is TGTGCCAGCAGTTTTTCAGGACGGAACCAAGAGACCCAGTACTTC. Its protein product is CASSFSGRNQETQYF. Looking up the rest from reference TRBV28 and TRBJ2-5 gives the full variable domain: DVKVTQSSRYLVKRTGEKVFLECVQDMDHENMFWYRQDPGLGLRLIYFSYDVKMKEKGDIPEGYSVSREKKERFSLILESASTNQTSMYLCASSFSGRNQETQYFGPGTRLLVL.

The CDR3 region has the DNA TGTGCCAGCAGCGGGGTAGGGGGCACTGAAGCTTTCTTT. Encoded protein: CASSGVGGTEAFF. The rearrangement links TRBV7-9 to TRBJ1-1, with a possible D match to TRBD1 (6 bases). The length of the CDR3 is 13 residues. Germline CDR1 is SEHNR and CDR2 is FQNEAQ (reference sequence). V was pared by 5 bases and J by 4 bases, with 11 bases between.

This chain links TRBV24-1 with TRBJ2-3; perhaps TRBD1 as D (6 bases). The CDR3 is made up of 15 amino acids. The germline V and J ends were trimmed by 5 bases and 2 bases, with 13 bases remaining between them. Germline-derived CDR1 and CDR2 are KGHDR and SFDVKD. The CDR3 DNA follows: TGTGCCACCAGTGTCGATGCAGGGGCCACAGATACGCAGTATTTT. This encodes CATSVDAGATDTQYF.

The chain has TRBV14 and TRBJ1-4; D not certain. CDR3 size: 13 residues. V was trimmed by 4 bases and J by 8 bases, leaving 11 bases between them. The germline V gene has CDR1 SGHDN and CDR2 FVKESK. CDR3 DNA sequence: TGTGCCAGCAGCCCTATGACCGGGGAAAAACTGTTTTTT. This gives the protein CASSPMTGEKLFF.

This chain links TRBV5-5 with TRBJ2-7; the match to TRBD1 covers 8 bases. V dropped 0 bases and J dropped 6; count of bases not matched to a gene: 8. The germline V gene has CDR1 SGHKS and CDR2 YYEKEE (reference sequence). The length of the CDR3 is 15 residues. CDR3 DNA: TGTGCCAGCAGCTTGGAGACAGGGGAAGGATTCGAGCAGTACGTC. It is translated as CASSLETGEGFEQYV.

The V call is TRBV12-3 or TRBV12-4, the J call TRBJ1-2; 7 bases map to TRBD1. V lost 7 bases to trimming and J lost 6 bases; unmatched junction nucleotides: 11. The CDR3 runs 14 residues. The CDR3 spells CASTDRQGPNGYTF. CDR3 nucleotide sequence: TGTGCCAGCACCGATCGACAGGGACCTAATGGCTACACCTTC.